Here is one T cell receptor (beta chain) with its context. Original handling: Reference gene primer amplification gave nucleated cell count estimates. Some clones are missing from TCRdb's copy, which holds only in-frame ones; the method was immunoSEQ multiplex PCR. V, J and clone size reflect that table, while D and trimming were determined from the DNA. The repertoire holds approximately 22,000 clones, around 92% seen once, with 2.5% to 3.5% in the top ten. These data belong to a study of blood T cell repertoires in COVID-19. On the study more broadly: Material from acute and convalescent COVID-19 was sourced from the United States, Italy and Spain. Nucleic acid was either cDNA or gDNA, and it came from T cells, B-cell-depleted T cells, or PBMCs.

This sequence was found in a woman in her 70s with active COVID-19. The sample consisted of peripheral blood.

The CDR3 DNA follows: TGTGCCAGCAGCTTAGTCAGCGGGACTCTAGAGACCCAGTACTTC. Translated: CASSLVSGTLETQYF. The V and J genes are TRBV7-8 and TRBJ2-5; 7 nucleotides align to TRBD2. Germline CDR1 is SGHVS and CDR2 is FQNEAQ. With V trimmed by 1 base and J by 4 bases, 6 bases remained unmatched. The CDR3 is 15 residues long.